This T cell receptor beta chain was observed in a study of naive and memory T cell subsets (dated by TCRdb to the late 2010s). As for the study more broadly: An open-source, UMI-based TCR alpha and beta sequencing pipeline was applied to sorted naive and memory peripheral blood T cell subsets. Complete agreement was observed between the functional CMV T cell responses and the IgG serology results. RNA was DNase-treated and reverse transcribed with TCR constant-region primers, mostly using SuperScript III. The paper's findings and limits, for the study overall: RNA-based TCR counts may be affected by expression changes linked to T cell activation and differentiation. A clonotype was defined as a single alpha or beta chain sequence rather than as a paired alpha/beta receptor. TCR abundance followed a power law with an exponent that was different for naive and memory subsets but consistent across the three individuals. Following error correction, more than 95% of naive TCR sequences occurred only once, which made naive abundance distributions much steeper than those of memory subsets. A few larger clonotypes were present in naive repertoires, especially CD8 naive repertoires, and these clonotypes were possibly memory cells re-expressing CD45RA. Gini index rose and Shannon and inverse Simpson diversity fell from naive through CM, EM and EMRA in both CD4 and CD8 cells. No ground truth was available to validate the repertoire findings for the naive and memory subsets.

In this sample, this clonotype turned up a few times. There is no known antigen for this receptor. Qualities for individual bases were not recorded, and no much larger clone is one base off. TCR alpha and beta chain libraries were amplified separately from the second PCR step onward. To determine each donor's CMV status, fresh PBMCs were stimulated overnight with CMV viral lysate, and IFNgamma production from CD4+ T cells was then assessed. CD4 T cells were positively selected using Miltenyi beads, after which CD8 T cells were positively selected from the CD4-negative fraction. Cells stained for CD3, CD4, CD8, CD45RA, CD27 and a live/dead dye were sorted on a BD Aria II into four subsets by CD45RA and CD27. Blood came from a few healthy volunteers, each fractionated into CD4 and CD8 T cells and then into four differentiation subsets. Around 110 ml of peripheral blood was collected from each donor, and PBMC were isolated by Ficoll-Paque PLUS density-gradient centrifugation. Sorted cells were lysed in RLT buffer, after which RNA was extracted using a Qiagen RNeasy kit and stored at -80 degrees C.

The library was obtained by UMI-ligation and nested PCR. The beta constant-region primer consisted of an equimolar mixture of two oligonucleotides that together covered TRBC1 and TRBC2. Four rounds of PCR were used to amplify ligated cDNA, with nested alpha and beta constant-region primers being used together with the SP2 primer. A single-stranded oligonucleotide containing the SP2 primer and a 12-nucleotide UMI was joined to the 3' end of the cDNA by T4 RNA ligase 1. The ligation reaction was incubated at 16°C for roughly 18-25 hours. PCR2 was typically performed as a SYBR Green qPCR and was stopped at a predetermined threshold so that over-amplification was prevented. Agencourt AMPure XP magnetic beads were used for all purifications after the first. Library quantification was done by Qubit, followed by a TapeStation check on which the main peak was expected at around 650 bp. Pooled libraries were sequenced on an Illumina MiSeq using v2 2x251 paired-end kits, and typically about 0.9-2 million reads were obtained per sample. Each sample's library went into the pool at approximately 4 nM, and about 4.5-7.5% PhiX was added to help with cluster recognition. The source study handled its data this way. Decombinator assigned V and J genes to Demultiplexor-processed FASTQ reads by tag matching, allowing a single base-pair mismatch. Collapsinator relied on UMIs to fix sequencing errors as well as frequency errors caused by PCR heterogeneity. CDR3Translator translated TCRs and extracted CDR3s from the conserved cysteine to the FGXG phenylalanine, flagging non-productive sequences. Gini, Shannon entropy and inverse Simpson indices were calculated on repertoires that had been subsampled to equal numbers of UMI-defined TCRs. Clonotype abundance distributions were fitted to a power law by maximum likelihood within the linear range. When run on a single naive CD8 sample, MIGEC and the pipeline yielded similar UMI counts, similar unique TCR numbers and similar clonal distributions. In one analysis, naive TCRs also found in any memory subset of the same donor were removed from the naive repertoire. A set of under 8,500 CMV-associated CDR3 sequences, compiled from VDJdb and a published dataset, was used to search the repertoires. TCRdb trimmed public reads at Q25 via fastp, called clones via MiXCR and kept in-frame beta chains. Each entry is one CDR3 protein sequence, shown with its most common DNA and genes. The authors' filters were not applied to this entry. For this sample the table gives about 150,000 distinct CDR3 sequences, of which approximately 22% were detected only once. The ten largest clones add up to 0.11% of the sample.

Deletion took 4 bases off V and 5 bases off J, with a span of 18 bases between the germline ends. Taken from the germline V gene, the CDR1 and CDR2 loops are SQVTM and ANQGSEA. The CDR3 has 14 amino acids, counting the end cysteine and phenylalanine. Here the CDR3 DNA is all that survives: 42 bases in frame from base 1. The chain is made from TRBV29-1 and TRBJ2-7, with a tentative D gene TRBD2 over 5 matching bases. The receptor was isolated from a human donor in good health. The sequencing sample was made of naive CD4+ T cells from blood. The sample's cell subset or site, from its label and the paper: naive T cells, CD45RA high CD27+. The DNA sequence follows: TGCAGCGTTGCTTATGCGGGCAGGCGGAACGAGCAGTACTTC. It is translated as CSVAYAGRRNEQYF.